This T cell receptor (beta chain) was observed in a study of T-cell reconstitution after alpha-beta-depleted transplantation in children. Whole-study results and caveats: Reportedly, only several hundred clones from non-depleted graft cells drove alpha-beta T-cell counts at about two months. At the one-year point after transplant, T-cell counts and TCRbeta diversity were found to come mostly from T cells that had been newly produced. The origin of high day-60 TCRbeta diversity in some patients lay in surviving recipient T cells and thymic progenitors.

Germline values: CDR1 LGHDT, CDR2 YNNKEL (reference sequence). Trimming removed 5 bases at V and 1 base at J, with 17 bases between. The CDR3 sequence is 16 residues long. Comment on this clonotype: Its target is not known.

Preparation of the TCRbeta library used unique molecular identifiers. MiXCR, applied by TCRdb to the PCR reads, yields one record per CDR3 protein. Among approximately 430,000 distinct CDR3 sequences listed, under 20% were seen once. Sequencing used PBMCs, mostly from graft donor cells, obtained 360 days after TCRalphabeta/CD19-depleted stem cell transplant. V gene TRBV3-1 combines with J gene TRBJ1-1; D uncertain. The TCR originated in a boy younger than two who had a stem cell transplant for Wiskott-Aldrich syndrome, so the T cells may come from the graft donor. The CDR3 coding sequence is TGTGCCAGCAGCTCCGACTGGCGTCTCAGGAACACTGAAGCTTTCTTT. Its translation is CASSSDWRLRNTEAFF.